The clone carrying this T cell receptor beta chain has just a few counts. Its matching antigen is unknown. The sample originates from a study of CD8 T cells in ankylosing spondylitis. The study, taken as a whole, reports: A TCR beta motif of fewer than ten highly homologous variants seemed to mark ankylosing spondylitis blood.

TCRdb itself ran the 5' RACE reads through MiXCR, one entry per CDR3 protein. The top ten clones hold around 19% of a sample with 670,000 or so distinct CDR3 sequences, under 20% of them seen once. The receptor was isolated from a male donor with ankylosing spondylitis. The sample consisted of blood, either unsorted or a sorted T cell fraction (not recorded which).

CDR3 amino acids: CSVVYGSGTGGDTQYF. CDR3 nucleotides: TGCAGCGTTGTGTATGGGTCAGGGACAGGGGGAGATACGCAGTATTTT. This chain links TRBV29-1 with TRBJ2-3, with 11 bases that match TRBD1. The germline V gene encodes CDR1 SQVTM and CDR2 ANQGSEA. This CDR3 comprises 16 residues. V lost 4 bases and J lost 5; bases outside the gene matches: 11.